These 7 T cell receptor beta chains came from one sample sequenced in a study of low-dose radiotherapy and immunotherapy resistance in tumors. Alpha and beta chains were covered, as first-strand cDNA relied on TRAV- and TRBV-specific primers. A roughly 19-cycle PCR with a constant-region primer and V-primer adapter amplified TCRs. TCRdb recomputed calls from the reads with MiXCR, one row per CDR3 protein. The profile shows some 82,000 distinct CDR3 sequences, approximately 17% of them singletons. Time point described: before trial treatment. The material was PBMCs, obtained before treatment. The origin of the receptors is a male donor with prostate cancer.

This clonotype appeared once. This may be a read error: a much more frequent sequence differs by one nucleotide. CDR3 loop: CASSWDNQPQHF. The CDR3, as DNA: TGTGCCAGCAGCTGGGACAATCAGCCCCAGCATTTT. The chain couples TRBV7-9 to TRBJ1-5; no clear D gene. Trimming stripped 4 bases from V and 3 bases from J, with 4 bases between. Per germline, CDR1 SEHNR and CDR2 FQNEAQ (reference sequence). The CDR3 is 12 residues long.

The V call is TRBV7-6, the J call TRBJ2-1; 7 positions agree with TRBD1. Germline V CDR1 and CDR2: SGHVS, FNYEAQ. The CDR3 runs 14 residues. V dropped 7 bases and J dropped 6; count of bases not matched to a gene: 9. This chain's CDR3 is CASNPVTGRNEQFF. The CDR3 DNA sequence: TGTGCCAGCAACCCAGTGACAGGGCGCAATGAGCAGTTCTTC.

This clonotype occurred a few times. V is TRBV7-2 and J is TRBJ2-1; a weak D match, TRBD2 (5 bases). There are 13 residues in the CDR3. CDR1 and CDR2 (germline): SGHTA, FQGNSA. V lost 2 bases to trimming and J lost 8 bases, with 10 bases between them. CDR3 sequence: CASSLRRSDEQFF. The CDR3 DNA follows: TGTGCCAGCAGCTTAAGGAGGTCCGATGAGCAGTTCTTC. Full variable domain (missing parts from reference TRBV7-2 and TRBJ2-1): GAGVSQSPSNKVTEKGKDVELRCDPISGHTALYWYRQSLGQGLEFLIYFQGNSAPDKSGLPSDRFSAERTGGSVSTLTIQRTQQEDSAVYLCASSLRRSDEQFFGPGTRLTVL.

The rearrangement uses TRBV11-2 and TRBJ2-3, with unresolved D. CDR3 size: 14 residues. V was shortened by 3 bases and J by 1 base, with 8 bases between the two germline ends. CDR1 SGHAT and CDR2 FQNNGV come from the germline V gene. CDR3 bases: TGTGCCAGCAGCTTCGGACCCCGCACAGATACGCAGTATTTT. As protein: CASSFGPRTDTQYF.

In this sample, this clonotype turned up many times. The chain uses TRBV19 and TRBJ2-2; D gene unclear. CDR3 size: 12 residues. Trimming stripped 9 bases from V and 4 bases from J, with 9 bases between. Germline loops: CDR1 LNHDA, CDR2 SQIVND (reference sequence). CDR3 bases: TGTGCCAGCTCCAGTGCCACCGGGGAGCTGTTTTTT. Protein sequence: CASSSATGELFF.

The rearrangement links TRBV9 to TRBJ2-7, with 14 bases fitting TRBD2. The CDR3 length is 13 residues. Germline CDR1 and CDR2: SGDLS and YYNGEE. The junction had 0 bases not matched to a gene; V was cut back by 8 bases and J by 2 bases. The CDR3 region has the DNA TGTGCCAGGACTAGCGGGGGGGCCTACGAGCAGTACTTC. It specifies CARTSGGAYEQYF.

This clonotype has ten or more counts. The chain employs TRBV9 and TRBJ2-1; 11 bases line up with TRBD2. With 0 bases clipped from V and 8 bases from J, the junction kept 4 bases outside the gene matches. This CDR3 comprises 15 residues. Germline V gene lookup returns CDR1 SGDLS and CDR2 YYNGEE. The CDR3 spells CASSVGLAGTDEQFF. In DNA, the CDR3 is TGTGCCAGCAGCGTAGGACTAGCGGGGACCGATGAGCAGTTCTTC.